A selection of T cell receptor beta chains follows, all from one sample in a study of T-cell memory formation after mild COVID-19. In TCRdb, the 5' RACE reads were re-called with MiXCR into one record per CDR3 protein. The table includes around 340,000 distinct CDR3 sequences, 13% to 15% detected once. Sequenced sample: PBMCs or a T cell subset sorted from them (not recorded which). All receptors come from a man aged 18 to 30 who had mild COVID-19 (a few samples of this study predate the infection). Cell type and time point are not known. CDR3s include the opening cysteine and the closing phenylalanine or tryptophan. Clone sizes are given selectively: once, few, many, or a class where the clone is expanded.

CASSLASPGNEQFF,TRBJ2-1,TRBV5-1,.
CASSPSSGSYNEQFF,TRBJ2-1,TRBV5-6,few
CASSLSTANTGELFF,TRBJ2-2,TRBV5-1,few
CASSPLRVSMTDTQYF,TRBJ2-3,TRBV6-2/TRBV6-3,.
CASGMTGLTEAFF,TRBJ1-1,TRBV7-9,.
CASSKSGGAIDTQYF,TRBJ2-3,TRBV7-3,few
CASTPSQGAYGYTF,TRBJ1-2,TRBV12-3/TRBV12-4,.
CASRPGGGSSYNEQFF,TRBJ2-1,TRBV5-1,many
CASSLGAGPQETQYF,TRBJ2-5,TRBV12-3/TRBV12-4,many
CASRAKEGYRTDTQYF,TRBJ2-3,TRBV12-3/TRBV12-4,many
CASSQDRGGTGYGYTF,TRBJ1-2,TRBV4-3,many
CASHPGEGKETQYF,TRBJ2-5,TRBV7-6,.
CASSSYMNTEAFF,TRBJ1-1,TRBV7-3,few
CASRTGAYEQYF,TRBJ2-7,TRBV6-2/TRBV6-3,few
CASSVVAGSGNTIYF,TRBJ1-3,TRBV9,few
CASSQRSGIEKLFF,TRBJ1-4,TRBV12-3/TRBV12-4,.
CASSIETSSSDTQYF,TRBJ2-3,TRBV7-9,few
CASSEGTYNEQFF,TRBJ2-1,TRBV7-2,.
CASSYAVSYNEQFF,TRBJ2-1,TRBV6-5,.
CASSQDGGSKPQHF,TRBJ1-5,TRBV4-1,few
CASRAAGGTSYNEQFF,TRBJ2-1,TRBV5-1,.
CASSVVTGVEAFF,TRBJ1-1,TRBV9,.
CASSLGYLSGGHHTTDTQYF,TRBJ2-3,TRBV7-2,few
CASLNPGSGNEKLFF,TRBJ1-4,TRBV4-1,many
CASSRDRGNTGELFF,TRBJ2-2,TRBV10-2,few
CASSGYRGFLYEQYF,TRBJ2-7,TRBV6-2/TRBV6-3,.
CASSLKDPNEKLFF,TRBJ1-4,TRBV5-1,.
CASSQVDAETQYF,TRBJ2-5,TRBV4-1,few
CSARDVAKNIQYF,TRBJ2-4,TRBV20-1,.
CASSYGQGATNSPLHF,TRBJ1-6,TRBV5-1,.
CASSYRTGTGYTF,TRBJ1-2,TRBV6-5,.
CASSPSGVSTDTQYF,TRBJ2-3,TRBV7-9,few
CASSPSSPYRDSSYEQYF,TRBJ2-7,TRBV5-5,.
CASSRDRTEQYF,TRBJ2-7,TRBV6-5,.
CASRETSGGTDTQYF,TRBJ2-3,TRBV5-1,many
CASSWTGDAPLHF,TRBJ1-6,TRBV6-2/TRBV6-3,.
CASSLSGVAVDEQFF,TRBJ2-1,TRBV7-2,.
CASTEGRTSYEQYF,TRBJ2-7,TRBV5-1,.
CASSRPGIQGNEQFF,TRBJ2-1,TRBV4-1,few
CASSGLAGGEYQETQYF,TRBJ2-5,TRBV9,.